Below, 12 T cell receptor beta chains from the same sample are listed, as sequenced in a study of T-cell memory formation after mild COVID-19. TCRdb passed the 5' RACE reads through MiXCR, listing each CDR3 protein once. Of about 210,000 distinct CDR3 sequences in the sample, 27% were seen once. Sequenced: PBMCs or a T cell subset sorted from them (not recorded which). All receptors derive from an adult woman who had mild COVID-19 (a few samples of this study predate the infection). Cell type and time point are not known.

This clonotype was found a few times. Here the CDR3 reads CASSITEAFF. The CDR3 bases are TGTGCCAGCAGTATTACTGAAGCTTTCTTT. The rearrangement uses TRBV12-3 or TRBV12-4 and TRBJ1-1; no clear D. The ends were cut back, 5 bases at V and 5 bases at J, with 3 bases in the middle. The CDR3 loop spans 10 amino acids.

V is TRBV11-3 and J is TRBJ1-2; perhaps TRBD1 as D (5 bases). This CDR3 comprises 14 residues. The germline gives CDR1 SGHNT, CDR2 YENEEA. V dropped 4 bases and J dropped 8 bases, with 17 bases sitting between them. The CDR3 sequence is CASSSTQGLGGYTF. The CDR3 DNA sequence: TGTGCCAGCAGCTCAACCCAGGGCCTTGGGGGCTACACCTTC.

This clonotype was counted between two and nine times. The chain couples TRBV28 to TRBJ2-1; either TRBD1 or TRBD2 may supply D (6 bases each). V lost 8 bases and J lost 3, with 11 bases in between. The CDR3 contains 13 residues. Germline V gene lookup returns CDR1 MDHEN and CDR2 SYDVKM. CDR3 coding DNA: TGTGCCAGCGGGGGGCCTAACTACAATGAGCAGTTCTTC. Protein product: CASGGPNYNEQFF.

CDR3 DNA: TGTGCCAGCAGCTTGGGGACAGGGGTTTGGGAGACCCAGTACTTC. Residues: CASSLGTGVWETQYF. The J gene is TRBJ2-5, the V gene TRBV11-3; 10 nucleotides align to TRBD1. Germline trimming cut 3 bases from V and 5 bases from J; bases unmatched to any gene: 6. Germline CDR1 SGHNT, CDR2 YENEEA. The CDR3 sequence is 15 residues long.

The chain joins TRBV7-8 to TRBJ2-5; a possible D gene is TRBD1 (5 bases). Germline V CDR1 and CDR2: SGHVS, FQNEAQ. This CDR3 is built from 14 residues. V gave up 5 bases and J gave up 5 bases, with 15 bases separating them. This CDR3 is CASSPMASGETQYF. In DNA, the CDR3 is TGTGCCAGCAGCCCCATGGCGTCAGGGGAGACCCAGTACTTC.

This clonotype was picked up one time. The gene calls are TRBV27 and TRBJ2-4; D may be TRBD1 or TRBD2 (5 bases each). V lost 2 bases and J 11 bases, leaving 16 bases between the germline ends. CDR3 length: 14 amino acids. Germline assignment: CDR1 MNHEY and CDR2 SMNVEV (reference sequence). CDR3 in amino acids: CASSLAGKGLVQYF. DNA of the CDR3: TGTGCCAGCAGTTTAGCCGGGAAGGGGCTCGTTCAGTACTTC.

The chain carries TRBV11-2 and TRBJ2-1; no reliable D call. Germline values: CDR1 SGHAT, CDR2 FQNNGV. The germline V and J ends were trimmed by 3 bases and 6 bases, with 12 bases remaining between them. The CDR3 spans 14 residues. The CDR3 region is CASSFSWVANEQFF. CDR3 sequence (DNA): TGTGCCAGCAGCTTTTCATGGGTGGCCAATGAGCAGTTCTTC.

This clonotype has only a few counts. CDR3 bases: TGCGCCAGCAGCCCCGACGGGCGCGGCTTCCCACCGCGGGAGCAGTACTTC. Encoded protein: CASSPDGRGFPPREQYF. V usage is TRBV5-1 and J usage is TRBJ2-7; D is ambiguous. The CDR3 is 17 residues long. The V end lost 4 bases, the J end lost 7 bases, and 27 bases lay between the germline ends. Germline CDR1 reads SGHRS; CDR2 reads YFSETQ.

This clonotype has only a few counts. This rearrangement joins TRBV7-2 to TRBJ1-5; unclear D gene. Deletions cut 5 bases from V and 0 bases from J, with 11 bases between. The CDR3 consists of 15 residues. Germline assignment: CDR1 SGHTA and CDR2 FQGNSA. Here the CDR3 reads CASSNGVNSNQPQHF. The CDR3, as DNA: TGTGCCAGCAGCAACGGGGTAAATAGCAATCAGCCCCAGCATTTT. Full variable domain (remainder filled in from reference TRBV7-2 and TRBJ1-5): GAGVSQSPSNKVTEKGKDVELRCDPISGHTALYWYRQSLGQGLEFLIYFQGNSAPDKSGLPSDRFSAERTGGSVSTLTIQRTQQEDSAVYLCASSNGVNSNQPQHFGDGTRLSIL.

A few counts support this clonotype. The rearrangement links TRBV9 to TRBJ2-1; weak D call: TRBD2 (6 bases). Trimming pared 0 bases from V and 9 bases from J, leaving 13 bases between. The CDR3 consists of 14 residues. Germline lookup yields CDR1 SGDLS and CDR2 YYNGEE. CDR3 sequence: CASSVVSGESEQFF. The CDR3 bases are TGTGCCAGCAGCGTAGTGTCGGGGGAGAGTGAGCAGTTCTTC.

This chain connects TRBV24-1 to TRBJ2-1, with 15 bases aligning to TRBD2. Trimming at V came to 5 bases and at J to 5 bases, leaving 9 bases not matched to a gene. CDR1 is KGHDR, CDR2 SFDVKD, per germline. There are 18 residues in the CDR3. Here the CDR3 reads CATSAGTSGGRRHNEQFF. The CDR3 nucleotides are TGTGCCACCAGTGCTGGGACTAGCGGGGGGCGAAGACACAATGAGCAGTTCTTC.

This clonotype was counted between two and nine times. V usage is TRBV30 and J usage is TRBJ2-3, with TRBD2 matching 9 bases. CDR3 size: 16 residues. Trimming cost V 2 bases and J 2 bases; bases outside gene matches: 8. From germline, CDR1 is GTSNPN and CDR2 SVGIG (reference sequence). CDR3: CAWSLAGAGFTDTQYF. The CDR3 DNA follows: TGTGCCTGGAGTTTAGCGGGAGCGGGATTCACAGATACGCAGTATTTT.